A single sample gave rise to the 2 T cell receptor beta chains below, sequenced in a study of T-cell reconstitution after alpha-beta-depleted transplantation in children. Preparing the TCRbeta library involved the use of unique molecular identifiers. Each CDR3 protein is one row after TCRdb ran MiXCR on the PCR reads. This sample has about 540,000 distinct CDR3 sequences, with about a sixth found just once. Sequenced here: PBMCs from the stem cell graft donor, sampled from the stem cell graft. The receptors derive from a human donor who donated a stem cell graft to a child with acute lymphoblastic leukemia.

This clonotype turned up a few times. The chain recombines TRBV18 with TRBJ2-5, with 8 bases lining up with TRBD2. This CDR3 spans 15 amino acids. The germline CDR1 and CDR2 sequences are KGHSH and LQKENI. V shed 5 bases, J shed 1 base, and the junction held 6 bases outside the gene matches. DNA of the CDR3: TGTGCCAGCTCATCTGGACTAGCCCCCCAAGAGACCCAGTACTTC. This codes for CASSSGLAPQETQYF. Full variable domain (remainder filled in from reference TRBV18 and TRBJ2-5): NAGVMQNPRHLVRRRGQEARLRCSPMKGHSHVYWYRQLPEEGLKFMVYLQKENIIDESGMPKERFSAEFPKEGPSILRIQQVVRGDSAAYFCASSSGLAPQETQYFGPGTRLLVL.

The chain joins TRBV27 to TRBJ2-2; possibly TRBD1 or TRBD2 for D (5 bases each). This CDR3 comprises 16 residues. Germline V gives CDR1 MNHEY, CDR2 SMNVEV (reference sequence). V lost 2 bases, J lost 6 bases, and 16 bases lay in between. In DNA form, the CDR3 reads TGTGCCAGCAGTTTAACCCGGGACCTGGAGTCCGGGGAGCTGTTTTTT. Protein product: CASSLTRDLESGELFF.